The clone carrying this T cell receptor (beta chain) was seen a single time. Here immunoSEQ multiplex PCR was the method, and the copy in TCRdb shows in-frame clones only, minus some. The sample carries roughly 350,000 clones, 85% recorded once. The V gene's germline CDR1 is SNHLY and CDR2 FYNNEI. J was trimmed by 11 bases and V by 2 bases; bases with no gene match: 9. CDR3 length: 14 residues. The data were obtained in a study of blood T cell repertoires in COVID-19. Study-level background: Samples came from the United States, Italy and Spain, spanning acute and convalescent COVID-19. PBMCs, B-cell-depleted T cells, or T cells provided the cDNA or gDNA that made up the material.

The specimen was peripheral blood. The sequence derives from a woman aged 18 to 35 with acute or convalescent COVID-19. The rearrangement uses TRBV2 and TRBJ2-5, with 9 bases lining up with TRBD1. CDR3 sequence reads: CASSERDRAYGQYF. The CDR3 DNA is TGTGCCAGCAGTGAACGGGACAGGGCCTACGGGCAGTACTTC.